This entry lists 8 T cell receptor beta chains sequenced from one sample in a study of blood T cell repertoires in COVID-19. The assay was immunoSEQ multiplex PCR, and TCRdb's table has in-frame clones only and misses some. The sample has 80,000 to 100,000 clones; around three quarters are singletons. Sequencing was done on a sample of peripheral blood. The receptor source for this set is a woman in her 70s with acute or convalescent COVID-19.

V gene TRBV24-1 combines with J gene TRBJ1-2; no reliable D call. The germline V gene encodes CDR1 KGHDR and CDR2 SFDVKD. The CDR3 covers 14 residues. The ends were cut back, 3 bases at V and 5 bases at J, with 12 bases in the middle. The CDR3 spells CATSDGQPPYGYTF. The CDR3 DNA is TGTGCCACCAGTGATGGCCAACCCCCGTATGGCTACACCTTC.

This chain links TRBV7-2 with TRBJ2-5, with 9 bases fitting TRBD1. CDR1 and CDR2 from the germline V gene are SGHTA and FQGNSA. J was trimmed by 4 bases and V by 1 base; bases with no gene match: 4. The CDR3 runs to 15 residues. CDR3 amino acids: CASSLGRQGVETQYF. The CDR3 DNA reads TGTGCCAGCAGCTTAGGGAGACAGGGGGTAGAGACCCAGTACTTC.

This chain uses TRBV6-1 with TRBJ1-4; D perhaps matches TRBD1 (6 bases). The CDR3 runs to 16 residues. Trimming stripped 1 base from V and 4 bases from J, with 13 bases between. CDR1 and CDR2 (germline): MNHNS, SASEGT. CDR3 bases: TGTGCCAGCAGTGAAGGGCAGGGGAGTGGTAATGAAAAACTGTTTTTT. It yields the protein CASSEGQGSGNEKLFF.

V and J are TRBV7-8 and TRBJ2-3, with 10 bases identical to TRBD1. The germline CDR1 and CDR2 sequences are SGHVS and FQNEAQ. After removal of 4 bases from V and 4 bases from J, the junction contained 8 bases not matched to a gene. The CDR3 runs 16 residues. This chain's CDR3 is CASSSPGQGYSDTQYF. CDR3 DNA sequence: TGTGCCAGCAGCTCACCGGGACAGGGGTACTCAGATACGCAGTATTTT.

The rearrangement joins TRBV6-1 to TRBJ2-1; 7 positions agree with TRBD2. CDR1 and CDR2 from the germline V gene are MNHNS and SASEGT. The ends lost 4 bases at V and 0 bases at J; junction bases unmatched: 9. This CDR3 spans 17 amino acids. This CDR3 is CASSAVPSGSSYNEQFF. For the CDR3, the DNA is TGTGCCAGCAGTGCAGTTCCTAGCGGAAGCTCCTACAATGAGCAGTTCTTC.

V is TRBV28 and J is TRBJ2-7; 9 bases fit TRBD1. Per the germline V gene, CDR1 is MDHEN and CDR2 is SYDVKM. After removal of 6 bases from V and 6 bases from J, the junction contained 15 bases not matched to a gene. This CDR3 has 16 residues. DNA of the CDR3: TGTGCCAGCAGCCGGACAGGGGCCGGGAGAGGTCCCGAGCAGTACTTC. This translates into CASSRTGAGRGPEQYF.

The rearrangement links TRBV5-1 to TRBJ1-2; TRBD1 agrees at 7 bases. V gave up 3 bases and J gave up 6 bases; unmatched junction bases: 5. Germline lookup yields CDR1 SGHRS and CDR2 YFSETQ. The CDR3 totals 13 residues. In nucleotides, the CDR3 is TGCGCCAGCAGCTGGGACAGAATAGATGGCTACACCTTC. Its protein product is CASSWDRIDGYTF.

This rearrangement joins TRBV19 to TRBJ1-5, with D unclear. This CDR3 has 15 residues. CDR1 is LNHDA, CDR2 SQIVND, per germline (reference sequence). Trimming pared 9 bases from V and 3 bases from J, leaving 18 bases between. CDR3: CASTKADSSNQPQHF. CDR3 in DNA: TGTGCCAGCACTAAGGCCGATTCCTCCAATCAGCCCCAGCATTTT.